This T cell receptor beta chain was observed in a study of human T cells and chemical hapten exposure. General study findings and limits: The number of TCRs above 1 in 1000 frequency did not change after DPC sensitization.

Library construction involved attaching unique molecular identifiers to individual cDNA molecules, which allowed quantitative, reproducible TCR counting. MiXCR, applied by TCRdb to the RACE reads, yields one record per CDR3 protein. The sample holds around 120,000 distinct CDR3 sequences; around 15% are singletons and the top ten take approximately 0.89%. The sample's time point: patch test 1, 2 weeks after DPC sensitization. Documented treatment: therapeutic diphenylcyclopropenone sensitization with weekly scalp DPC. The CDR3 consists of 16 residues. The V and J ends lost 3 bases and 1 base respectively, with 12 bases between them. The sample holds a few counts of this clonotype. Its antigen is unidentified.

The sample was whole blood, taken in connection with sensitization to the hapten diphenylcyclopropenone (DPC). The sequence was collected from a man between 18 and 35 years old with alopecia areata. Some clones in this sample may be carry-over from other donors' samples. This chain uses TRBV12-3 or TRBV12-4 with TRBJ2-2; tentatively, D is TRBD2 (5 bases). CDR3 in amino acids: CASSFFGRENTGELFF. The CDR3 nucleotides are TGTGCCAGCAGTTTCTTCGGACGGGAGAACACCGGGGAGCTGTTTTTT.